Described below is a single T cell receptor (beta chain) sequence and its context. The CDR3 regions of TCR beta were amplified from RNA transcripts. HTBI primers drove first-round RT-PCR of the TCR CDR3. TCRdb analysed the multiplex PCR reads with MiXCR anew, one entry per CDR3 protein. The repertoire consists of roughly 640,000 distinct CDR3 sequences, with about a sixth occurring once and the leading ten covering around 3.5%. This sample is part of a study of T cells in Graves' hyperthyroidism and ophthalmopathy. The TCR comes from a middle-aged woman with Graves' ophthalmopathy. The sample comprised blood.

The DNA of the CDR3 is TGCGCCAGCCAATCGCGGGGGTTACCTGAAGCTTTCTTT. This codes for CASQSRGLPEAFF. The chain employs TRBV10-2 and TRBJ1-1; a weak D match, TRBD1 (5 bases). Germline CDR1 reads WSHSY; CDR2 reads SAAADI. Trimming took off 8 bases at V and 6 bases at J, with 16 bases between the two ends. The CDR3 consists of 13 residues.